This T cell receptor (beta chain) appears in the sequencing data of a study of T cell changes during pregnancy in multiple sclerosis. Method: immunoSEQ multiplex PCR; TCRdb's copy keeps in-frame clones and lacks some. The repertoire holds fewer than 55,000 clones, with over 80% as singletons. The germline V gene encodes CDR1 SGHNT and CDR2 YYREEE (reference sequence). Trimming left V 1 base short and J 6 bases short, with 13 bases between. This CDR3 comprises 14 residues. This clonotype originated in a female donor with multiple sclerosis, enrolled in a pregnancy study. The V call is TRBV5-4, the J call TRBJ1-2; no clear D gene. Sequences were obtained from peripheral blood. DNA for the CDR3: TGTGCCAGCAGCTTGTACGTCGGGTCGGATGGCTACACCTTC. It encodes CASSLYVGSDGYTF.